What follows are 5 T cell receptor beta chains derived from one specimen sequenced in a study of T cell changes during pregnancy in multiple sclerosis. Method: immunoSEQ multiplex PCR; TCRdb's copy keeps in-frame clones and lacks some. This sample has about 38,000 clones, with more than 85% found just once. The sample in question was CD8+ T cells from peripheral blood mononuclear cells, obtained after pregnancy. The receptors were gathered from a female donor with multiple sclerosis, enrolled in a pregnancy study.

The chain joins TRBV7-9 to TRBJ1-4, with D possibly being TRBD1 (5 bases). This CDR3 has 14 residues. V was clipped by 3 bases and J by 2 bases, with 7 bases between them. The germline V gene has CDR1 SEHNR and CDR2 FQNEAQ (reference sequence). This CDR3 reads CASSLGGTNEKLFF. The CDR3 DNA is TGTGCCAGCAGCTTGGGGGGGACTAATGAAAAACTGTTTTTT.

The chain carries TRBV7-7 and TRBJ2-1; 11 nucleotides agree with TRBD2. This CDR3 spans 17 amino acids. Per the germline V gene, CDR1 is SSHAT and CDR2 is FNYEAQ (reference sequence). V lost 5 bases and J lost 5; bases outside the gene matches: 11. The DNA of the CDR3 is TGTGCCAGCAGCCAGAGCCCGGGACTAGCGGCAAACAATGAGCAGTTCTTC. Translation: CASSQSPGLAANNEQFF.

Sample share makes this clone medium-sized. This sequence joins TRBV27 and TRBJ2-7, with 7 positions matching TRBD2. The J segment lost 9 bases and the V segment lost 7 bases, leaving 12 bases of the junction unmatched. Germline assignment: CDR1 MNHEY and CDR2 SMNVEV (reference sequence). There are 13 residues in the CDR3. CDR3 sequence: CASIPGGGLVQYF. In nucleotides, the CDR3 is TGTGCCAGCATCCCTGGCGGGGGATTAGTGCAGTACTTC.

The chain combines TRBV13 with TRBJ2-2; 8 positions match TRBD1. The CDR3 is made up of 15 amino acids. V dropped 7 bases and J dropped 6; count of bases not matched to a gene: 10. From germline, CDR1 is PRHDT and CDR2 FYEKMQ (reference sequence). This chain's CDR3 is CASTDRTGRAGELFF. For the CDR3, the DNA is TGTGCCAGCACCGACAGGACAGGGCGGGCCGGGGAGCTGTTTTTT.

The genes are TRBV5-6 and TRBJ2-7, with TRBD1 identical over 10 bases. With V trimmed by 4 bases and J by 6 bases, 4 bases remained unmatched. The CDR3 has 13 amino acids. The germline V gene encodes CDR1 SGHDT and CDR2 YYEEEE. The DNA of the CDR3 is TGTGCCAGCAGCATAGACAGGGGGCGCGAGCAGTACTTC. As protein: CASSIDRGREQYF.